Sequencing of this TCR beta chain was carried out in a study of blood T cell repertoires in COVID-19. At the level of the study: Acute and convalescent COVID-19 specimens originated in the United States, Italy and Spain.

Cohort placement rested on clinical history that participants reported themselves. Cohort 3 recovery required two negative PCRs, clearance, or symptom resolution. Per the authors' pipeline: Estimates of nucleated cell counts were drawn from the amplification of reference gene primers. The protocol was immunoSEQ multiplex PCR, while the TCRdb copy is restricted to in-frame clones and leaves out a portion. V, J and clone size were drawn from that table, and D and trimming were deduced from the DNA. This repertoire shows around 260,000 clones, 90% found once; its top ten account for approximately 1.2%. Material for sequencing was PBMCs or T cells enriched from blood (not recorded which). The clonotype comes from a woman aged 25 to 39 who had recovered from COVID-19.

The CDR3 DNA is TGTGCCAGCACCCCCCAAGGGGGATTCACCGGGGAGCTGTTTTTT. Its protein product is CASTPQGGFTGELFF. This chain links TRBV28 with TRBJ2-2; perhaps TRBD1 as D (6 bases). CDR1 is MDHEN, CDR2 SYDVKM, per germline. CDR3 length: 15 amino acids. Trimming stripped 7 bases from V and 4 bases from J, with 16 bases between.